This T cell receptor beta chain was retrieved from a study of regulatory T cells in long-lasting Graves disease. V was pared by 0 bases and J by 2 bases, with 9 bases of the junction left unmatched. The CDR3 consists of 18 residues. CDR1 and CDR2 from the germline V gene are SGHAT and FQNNGV. Ten or more counts support this clonotype. Specified time point: newly diagnosed GD, antithyroid drugs for less than 3 months. PBMCs provided the RNA from which the TCR library was made. Building the TCR beta libraries relied on iRepertoire HTBI primers, and CDR3 regions underwent Arm-PCR. One entry per CDR3 protein results from TCRdb running MiXCR on the multiplex PCR reads. The sample holds some 560,000 distinct CDR3 sequences, 15% to 20% seen once. These same records also appear under a second study, on T cells in Graves' hyperthyroidism and ophthalmopathy.

The sequencing here drew on peripheral blood mononuclear cells (PBMCs), taken at new diagnosis, from a patient treated with antithyroid drugs. The TCR sequence derives from a woman aged 35 to 60 with Graves disease. The chain uses TRBV11-2 and TRBJ2-3; 9 nucleotides line up with TRBD2. DNA of the CDR3: TGTGCCAGCAGCTTAGATCCTTTCCGCGGGGGGGACACAGATACGCAGTATTTT. This sequence encodes CASSLDPFRGGDTDTQYF.